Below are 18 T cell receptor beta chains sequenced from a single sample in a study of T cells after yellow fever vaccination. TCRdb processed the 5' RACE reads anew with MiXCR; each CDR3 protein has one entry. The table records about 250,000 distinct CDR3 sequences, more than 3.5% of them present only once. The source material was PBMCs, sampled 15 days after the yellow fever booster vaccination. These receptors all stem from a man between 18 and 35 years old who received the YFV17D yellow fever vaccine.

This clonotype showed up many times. The CDR3 here is CASSLVAPETQYF. CDR3 in DNA: TGTGCCAGCAGTTTGGTTGCCCCAGAGACCCAGTACTTC. The chain uses TRBV6-2 or TRBV6-3 and TRBJ2-5; D call uncertain. This CDR3 has 13 amino acids. V lost 4 bases, J lost 4 bases, and 10 bases lay in between. Per the germline V gene, CDR1 is MNHEY and CDR2 is SVGEGT.

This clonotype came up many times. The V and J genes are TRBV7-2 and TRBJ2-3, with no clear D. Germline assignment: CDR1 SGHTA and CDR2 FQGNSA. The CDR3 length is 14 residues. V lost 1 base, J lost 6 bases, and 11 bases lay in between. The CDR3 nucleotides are TGTGCCAGCAGCTTAGTGTTCCGGCCCGATACGCAGTATTTT. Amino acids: CASSLVFRPDTQYF. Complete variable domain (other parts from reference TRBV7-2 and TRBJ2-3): GAGVSQSPSNKVTEKGKDVELRCDPISGHTALYWYRQSLGQGLEFLIYFQGNSAPDKSGLPSDRFSAERTGGSVSTLTIQRTQQEDSAVYLCASSLVFRPDTQYFGPGTRLTVL.

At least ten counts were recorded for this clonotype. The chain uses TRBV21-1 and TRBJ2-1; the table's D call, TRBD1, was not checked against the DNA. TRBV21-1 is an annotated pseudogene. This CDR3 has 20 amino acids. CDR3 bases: TGTGCCAGCAGCAAAGAGGGGGCGGCCACAGGGCCCGTCCAACCCTATGAGCAGTTCTTC. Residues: CASSKEGAATGPVQPYEQFF.

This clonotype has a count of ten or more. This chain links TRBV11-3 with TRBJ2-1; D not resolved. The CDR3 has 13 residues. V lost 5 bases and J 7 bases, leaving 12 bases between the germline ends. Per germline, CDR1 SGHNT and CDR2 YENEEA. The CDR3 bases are TGTGCCAGCAGCCCCTCCGGGTGGAATGAGCAGTTCTTC. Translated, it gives CASSPSGWNEQFF.

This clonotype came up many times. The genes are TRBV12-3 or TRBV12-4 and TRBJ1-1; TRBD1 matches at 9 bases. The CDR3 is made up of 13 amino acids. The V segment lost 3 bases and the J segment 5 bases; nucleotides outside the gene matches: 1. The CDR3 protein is CASSFGQGTEAFF. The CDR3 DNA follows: TGTGCCAGCAGTTTTGGACAGGGGACTGAAGCTTTCTTT.

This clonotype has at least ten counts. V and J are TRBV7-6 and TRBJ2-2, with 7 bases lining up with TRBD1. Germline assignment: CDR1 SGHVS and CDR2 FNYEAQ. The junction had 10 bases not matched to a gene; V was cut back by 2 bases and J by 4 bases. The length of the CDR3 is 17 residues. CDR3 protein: CASSLSPMGQITGELFF. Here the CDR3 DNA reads TGTGCCAGCAGCTTATCACCCATGGGACAGATCACCGGGGAGCTGTTTTTT.

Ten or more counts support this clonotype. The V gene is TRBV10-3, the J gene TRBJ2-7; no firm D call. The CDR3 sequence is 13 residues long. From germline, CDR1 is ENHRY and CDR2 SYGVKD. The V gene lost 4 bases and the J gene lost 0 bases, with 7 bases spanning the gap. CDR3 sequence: CAISGSRSYEQYF. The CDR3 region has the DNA TGTGCCATCAGTGGCTCCCGCTCCTACGAGCAGTACTTC.

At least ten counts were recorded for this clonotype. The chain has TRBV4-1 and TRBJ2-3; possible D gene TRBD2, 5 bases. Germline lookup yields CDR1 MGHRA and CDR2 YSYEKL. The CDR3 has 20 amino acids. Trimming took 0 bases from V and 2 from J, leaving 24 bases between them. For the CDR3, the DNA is TGCGCCAGCAGCCAAGATACCACGGGGTCCGGACGGCGGTTCACAGATACGCAGTATTTT. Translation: CASSQDTTGSGRRFTDTQYF.

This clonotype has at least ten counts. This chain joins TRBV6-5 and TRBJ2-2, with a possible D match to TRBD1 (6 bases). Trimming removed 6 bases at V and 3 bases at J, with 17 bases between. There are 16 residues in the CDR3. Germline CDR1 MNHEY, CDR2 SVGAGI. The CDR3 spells CASRTLGHKDTGELFF. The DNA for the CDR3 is TGTGCCAGCAGAACGTTGGGACACAAAGACACCGGGGAGCTGTTTTTT.

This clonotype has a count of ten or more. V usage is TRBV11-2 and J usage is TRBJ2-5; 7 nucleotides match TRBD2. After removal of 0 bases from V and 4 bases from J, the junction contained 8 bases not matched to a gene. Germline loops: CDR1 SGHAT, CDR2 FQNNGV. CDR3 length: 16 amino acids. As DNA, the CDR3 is TGTGCCAGCAGCTTAGAACGAGGGACTAATCTAGAGACCCAGTACTTC. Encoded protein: CASSLERGTNLETQYF.

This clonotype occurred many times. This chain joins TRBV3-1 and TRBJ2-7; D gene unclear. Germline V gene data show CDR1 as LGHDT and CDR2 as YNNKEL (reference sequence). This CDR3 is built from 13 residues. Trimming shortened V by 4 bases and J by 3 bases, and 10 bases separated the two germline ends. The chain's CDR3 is CASSRRNDYEQYF. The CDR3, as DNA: TGTGCCAGCAGCCGACGGAACGACTACGAGCAGTACTTC.

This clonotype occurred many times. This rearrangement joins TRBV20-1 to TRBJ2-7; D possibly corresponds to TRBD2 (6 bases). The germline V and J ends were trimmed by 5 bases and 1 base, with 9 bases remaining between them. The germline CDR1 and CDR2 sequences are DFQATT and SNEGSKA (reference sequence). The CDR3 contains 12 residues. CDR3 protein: CSARDSSYEQYF. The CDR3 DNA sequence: TGCAGTGCTCGGGACTCTTCCTACGAGCAGTACTTC.

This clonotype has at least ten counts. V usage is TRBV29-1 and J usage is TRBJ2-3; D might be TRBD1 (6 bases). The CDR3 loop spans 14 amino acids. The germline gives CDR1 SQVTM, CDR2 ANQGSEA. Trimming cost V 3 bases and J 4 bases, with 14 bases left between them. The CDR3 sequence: CSVETPGVSDTQYF. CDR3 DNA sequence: TGCAGCGTTGAGACGCCAGGGGTTTCAGATACGCAGTATTTT.

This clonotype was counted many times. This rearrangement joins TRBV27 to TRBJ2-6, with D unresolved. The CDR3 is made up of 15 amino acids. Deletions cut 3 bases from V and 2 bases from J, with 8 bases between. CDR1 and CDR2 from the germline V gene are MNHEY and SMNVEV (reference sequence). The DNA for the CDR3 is TGTGCCAGCAGTTTGGGCGTAACTGGGGCCAACGTCCTGACTTTC. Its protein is CASSLGVTGANVLTF.

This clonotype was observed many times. The CDR3 loop is CASSQVAPSSYNEQFF. CDR3 nucleotide sequence: TGCGCCAGCAGCCAAGTGGCACCGAGCTCCTACAATGAGCAGTTCTTC. The chain employs TRBV4-3 and TRBJ2-1; D is ambiguous. V was trimmed by 1 base and J by 0 bases, leaving 10 bases between them. Germline V CDR1 and CDR2: LGHNA, YSLEER. The CDR3 covers 16 residues.

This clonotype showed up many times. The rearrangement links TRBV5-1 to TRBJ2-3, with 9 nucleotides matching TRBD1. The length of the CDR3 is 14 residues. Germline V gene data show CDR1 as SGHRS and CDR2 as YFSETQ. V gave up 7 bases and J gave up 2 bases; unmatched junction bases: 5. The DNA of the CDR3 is TGCGCCAGCGCAAGGGACAGGGTCACAGATACGCAGTATTTT. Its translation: CASARDRVTDTQYF.

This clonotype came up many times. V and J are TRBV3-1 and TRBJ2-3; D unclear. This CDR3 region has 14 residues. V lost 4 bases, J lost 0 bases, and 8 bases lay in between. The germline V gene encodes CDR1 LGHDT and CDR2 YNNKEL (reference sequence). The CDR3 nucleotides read TGTGCCAGCAGCCGTCAGTTAAGCACAGATACGCAGTATTTT. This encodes CASSRQLSTDTQYF.

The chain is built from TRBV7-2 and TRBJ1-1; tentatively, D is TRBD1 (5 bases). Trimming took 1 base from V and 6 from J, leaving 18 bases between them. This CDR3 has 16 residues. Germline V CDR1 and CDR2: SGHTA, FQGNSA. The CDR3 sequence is CASSLGTGSGWAEAFF. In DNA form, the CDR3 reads TGTGCCAGCAGCTTAGGGACGGGGTCAGGGTGGGCTGAAGCTTTCTTT.